Below, 28 T cell receptor beta chains from the same sample are listed, as sequenced in a study of blood T cell repertoires in COVID-19. Profiling relied on immunoSEQ multiplex PCR, and the TCRdb table lists in-frame clones only, not all of them. The sample carries around 110,000 clones, approximately 80% recorded once. The specimen was peripheral blood. These receptors all come from a man between 70 and 80 years old with active or convalescent COVID-19.

In DNA form, the CDR3 reads TGCGCCAGCAGCCACCAGACACTTAACACCGGGGAGCTGTTTTTT. Its protein product is CASSHQTLNTGELFF. The chain employs TRBV4-3 and TRBJ2-2; the D is unclear. The CDR3 is 15 residues long. Germline loops: CDR1 LGHNA, CDR2 YSLEER. V was trimmed by 3 bases and J by 2 bases, leaving 10 bases between them.

The rearrangement joins TRBV6-1 to TRBJ1-5; TRBD1 is a possible D gene (5 bases). Trimming cost V 6 bases and J 6 bases, with 9 bases left between them. Germline CDR1 reads MNHNS; CDR2 reads SASEGT. This CDR3 region has 12 residues. In nucleotides, the CDR3 is TGTGCCAGCAGACCAGGGATTCAGCCCCAGCATTTT. Translated, it gives CASRPGIQPQHF.

The genes are TRBV29-1 and TRBJ1-2; D may be TRBD1 (5 bases). The CDR3 is made up of 11 amino acids. The germline gives CDR1 SQVTM, CDR2 ANQGSEA. Between the trimmed V and J ends, which lost 5 bases and 6 bases, there was a span of 10 bases. The CDR3 is CSVPGLDGYTF. The CDR3, as DNA: TGCAGCGTTCCAGGGTTGGATGGCTACACCTTC. Drawing the rest from reference TRBV29-1 and TRBJ1-2, the complete variable domain is SAVISQKPSRDICQRGTSLTIQCQVDSQVTMMFWYRQQPGQSLTLIATANQGSEATYESGFVIDKFPISRPNLTFSTLTVSNMSPEDSSIYLCSVPGLDGYTFGSGTRLTVV.

This chain uses TRBV29-1 with TRBJ2-7, with 7 bases fitting TRBD2. Looked up from germline, CDR1 is SQVTM and CDR2 is ANQGSEA. The CDR3 has 13 amino acids. J was trimmed by 0 bases and V by 8 bases; bases with no gene match: 7. For the CDR3, the DNA is TGCAGCTTCTCACTAGCGCCCTCCTACGAGCAGTACTTC. Its translation is CSFSLAPSYEQYF.

This clone was recorded once. The gene calls are TRBV14 and TRBJ1-1, with D possibly matching TRBD1 (6 bases). This CDR3 region has 17 residues. Germline-derived CDR1 and CDR2 are SGHDN and FVKESK. V was pared by 3 bases and J by 4 bases, with 21 bases between. The CDR3 reads CASSQSPGWGGATEAFF. In nucleotides, the CDR3 is TGTGCCAGCAGCCAGTCCCCCGGTTGGGGGGGGGCCACTGAAGCTTTCTTT.

CDR3 DNA sequence: TGTGCCAGAAGCCTTCGAGGCGGGGGCGTCACTGAAGCTTTCTTT. Translating gives CARSLRGGGVTEAFF. The rearrangement links TRBV5-3 to TRBJ1-1; TRBD1 is a possible D gene (6 bases). TRBV5-3 has ORF status, its function being uncertain. Trimming shortened V by 4 bases and J by 4 bases, and 17 bases separated the two germline ends. The CDR3 loop spans 15 amino acids.

This rearrangement joins TRBV10-3 to TRBJ2-1, with a possible D match to TRBD2 (6 bases). Germline CDR1 and CDR2: ENHRY and SYGVKD. CDR3 length: 13 residues. The V gene lost 0 bases and the J gene lost 13 bases, with 13 bases spanning the gap. CDR3 loop: CAISESPGVIQFF. The CDR3 nucleotides read TGTGCCATCAGTGAGTCCCCGGGGGTTATCCAGTTCTTC.

The chain is built from TRBV19 and TRBJ1-4, with TRBD1 matching 9 bases. V was clipped by 6 bases and J by 4 bases; unmatched bases: 9. This CDR3 is 16 amino acids long. Germline V gene data show CDR1 as LNHDA and CDR2 as SQIVND (reference sequence). The CDR3 nucleotides read TGTGCCAGTAGGGCACAGGGGGCGCGGGGTAATGAAAAACTGTTTTTT. Its translation is CASRAQGARGNEKLFF.

The V gene is TRBV29-1, the J gene TRBJ1-3; 11 positions match TRBD1. Germline V gene sequence: CDR1 SQVTM, CDR2 ANQGSEA. The CDR3 spans 12 residues. V was pared by 5 bases and J by 9 bases, with 3 bases of the junction left unmatched. In DNA, the CDR3 is TGCAGCGTTAGGGGACAGGGGGTCACCATATATTTT. As protein: CSVRGQGVTIYF.

The chain recombines TRBV19 with TRBJ1-2; 9 bases line up with TRBD1. J was trimmed by 4 bases and V by 9 bases; bases with no gene match: 9. The CDR3 contains 14 residues. The germline V gene encodes CDR1 LNHDA and CDR2 SQIVND (reference sequence). The CDR3 sequence is CASHRDRVGYGYTF. In DNA form, the CDR3 reads TGTGCCAGCCACCGGGACAGGGTTGGCTATGGCTACACCTTC. The entire variable domain, with the rest obtained from reference TRBV19 and TRBJ1-2, is as follows: DGGITQSPKYLFRKEGQNVTLSCEQNLNHDAMYWYRQDPGQGLRLIYYSQIVNDFQKGDIAEGYSVSREKKESFPLTVTSAQKNPTAFYLCASHRDRVGYGYTFGSGTRLTVV.

The chain carries TRBV7-3 and TRBJ2-1; 12 bases are a match to TRBD2. CDR1 SGHTA and CDR2 FQGTGA come from the germline V gene. Trimming at V came to 5 bases and at J to 7 bases, leaving 6 bases not matched to a gene. The CDR3 runs 15 residues. CDR3 protein: CASSPTSGGSNEQFF. CDR3 coding DNA: TGTGCCAGCAGCCCCACTAGCGGGGGGTCTAATGAGCAGTTCTTC.

This clone was seen once. The DNA of the CDR3 is TGTGCCAGCAGCTTGGGCGGGGGGTCCACCGGGGAGCTGTTTTTT. Its translation: CASSLGGGSTGELFF. This chain uses TRBV5-4 with TRBJ2-2, with TRBD2 matching 8 bases. Germline CDR1 and CDR2: SGHNT and YYREEE (reference sequence). The CDR3 runs to 15 residues. Losses at the gene ends were 0 bases for V and 4 bases for J; bases not matched to a gene: 2. Complete variable domain (other parts from reference TRBV5-4 and TRBJ2-2): ETGVTQSPTHLIKTRGQQVTLRCSSQSGHNTVSWYQQALGQGPQFIFQYYREEENGRGNFPPRFSGLQFPNYSSELNVNALELDDSALYLCASSLGGGSTGELFFGEGSRLTVL.

V gene TRBV5-5 combines with J gene TRBJ1-2; D is undetermined. The CDR3 loop spans 13 amino acids. V lost 0 bases, J lost 1 base, and 4 bases lay in between. Per germline, CDR1 SGHKS and CDR2 YYEKEE (reference sequence). The CDR3 DNA follows: TGTGCCAGCAGCTTGGACATTAACTATGGCTACACCTTC. It is translated as CASSLDINYGYTF.

The chain employs TRBV5-1 and TRBJ2-3; 8 nucleotides agree with TRBD2. This CDR3 region has 16 residues. The germline gives CDR1 SGHRS, CDR2 YFSETQ. V was pared by 4 bases and J by 8 bases, with 15 bases of the junction left unmatched. As DNA, the CDR3 is TGCGCCAGCAGCCTGGCTATATCGGGAGGGCCCGGTACGCAGTATTTT. Its protein is CASSLAISGGPGTQYF.

The CDR3 DNA reads as TGTGCCAGCAGCGTAGGCGGCGGGGGGGTTAATGAGCAGTTCTTC. Its translation is CASSVGGGGVNEQFF. The rearrangement uses TRBV9 and TRBJ2-1; 9 bases fit TRBD2. From germline, CDR1 is SGDLS and CDR2 YYNGEE. The CDR3 loop spans 15 amino acids. V lost 0 bases to trimming and J lost 7 bases; unmatched junction nucleotides: 5.

This clone was recorded once. The rearrangement links TRBV28 to TRBJ1-2; D gene unclear. Looked up from germline, CDR1 is MDHEN and CDR2 is SYDVKM. CDR3 size: 11 residues. V lost 2 bases to trimming and J lost 10 bases, with 8 bases between them. CDR3 in amino acids: CASSLKRVYTF. CDR3 DNA: TGTGCCAGCAGTTTAAAGCGGGTCTACACCTTC.

The chain carries TRBV28 and TRBJ1-1; 7 nucleotides align to TRBD1. With 4 bases clipped from V and 1 base from J, the junction kept 3 bases outside the gene matches. From germline, CDR1 is MDHEN and CDR2 SYDVKM. This CDR3 contains 14 residues. CDR3 protein: CASSSGQPNTEAFF. The CDR3 bases are TGTGCCAGCAGTTCGGGACAGCCGAACACTGAAGCTTTCTTT.

V is TRBV5-1 and J is TRBJ1-5; D might be TRBD1 (5 bases). Germline-derived CDR1 and CDR2 are SGHRS and YFSETQ. Between the trimmed V and J ends, which lost 4 bases and 3 bases, there was a span of 14 bases. The CDR3 is made up of 15 amino acids. CDR3 DNA: TGCGCCAGCAGCCCGAGCCCAGGGAACAATCAGCCCCAGCATTTT. Translated, it gives CASSPSPGNNQPQHF.

This sequence joins TRBV18 and TRBJ2-2; 8 bases are a match to TRBD2. CDR3 length: 15 amino acids. Germline V gives CDR1 KGHSH, CDR2 LQKENI. V trimming: 3 bases; J trimming: 4 bases; junction bases outside the gene matches: 4. The CDR3, as DNA: TGTGCCAGCTCACCCGAGCGGGAGCGCACCGGGGAGCTGTTTTTT. Its translation: CASSPERERTGELFF. The whole variable domain, remainder taken from reference TRBV18 and TRBJ2-2, is NAGVMQNPRHLVRRRGQEARLRCSPMKGHSHVYWYRQLPEEGLKFMVYLQKENIIDESGMPKERFSAEFPKEGPSILRIQQVVRGDSAAYFCASSPERERTGELFFGEGSRLTVL.

This chain joins TRBV6-4 and TRBJ2-7; D is unclear. The CDR3 loop spans 14 amino acids. V lost 3 bases and J 7 bases, leaving 16 bases between the germline ends. CDR1 is MRHNA, CDR2 SNTAGT, per germline. The CDR3, as DNA: TGTGCCAGCAGTGATTGGCTAGAGCGTGGAGAGCAGTACTTC. It is translated as CASSDWLERGEQYF.

This chain uses TRBV18 with TRBJ2-7; no clear D gene. CDR1 is KGHSH, CDR2 LQKENI, per germline. Trimming removed 2 bases at V and 0 bases at J, with 14 bases between. The CDR3 has 16 residues. DNA of the CDR3: TGTGCCAGCTCACCAGTTAATCCTCTAAGCTCCTACGAGCAGTACTTC. Protein product: CASSPVNPLSSYEQYF.

The chain combines TRBV3-1 (or the pseudogene TRBV3-2) with TRBJ1-5; the match to TRBD1 covers 9 bases. The V and J ends lost 0 bases and 4 bases, in that order; junction bases with no gene match: 1. Germline CDR1 is LGHDT and CDR2 is YNNKEL (reference sequence). There are 15 residues in the CDR3. The DNA for the CDR3 is TGTGCCAGCAGCCAAGATGGGACAGGGAATCAGCCCCAGCATTTT. Translation: CASSQDGTGNQPQHF.

V and J are TRBV4-3 and TRBJ1-3; D gene uncertain. Trimming took off 0 bases at V and 8 bases at J, with 17 bases between the two ends. Germline assignment: CDR1 LGHNA and CDR2 YSLEER. CDR3 length: 16 residues. CDR3: CASSQERFITEDTIYF. The CDR3 region has the DNA TGCGCCAGCAGCCAAGAGAGGTTCATTACTGAGGACACCATATATTTT.

The chain combines TRBV12-5 with TRBJ2-1; a weak D match, TRBD2 (5 bases). The V gene's germline CDR1 is LGHNT and CDR2 FRNRAP. CDR3 length: 15 residues. Trimming removed 2 bases from V and 0 bases from J, with 8 bases in between. The CDR3 DNA reads as TGTGCTAGTGGTTTGAGTAGCGACTCCTACAATGAGCAGTTCTTC. Amino acid sequence: CASGLSSDSYNEQFF. The full variable domain, rest sourced from reference TRBV12-5 and TRBJ2-1, is DARVTQTPRHKVTEMGQEVTMRCQPILGHNTVFWYRQTMMQGLELLAYFRNRAPLDDSGMPKDRFSAEMPDATLATLKIQPSEPRDSAVYFCASGLSSDSYNEQFFGPGTRLTVL.

A remark on this clone: This same CDR3 is encoded by further DNA sequences in the sample. This chain joins TRBV28 and TRBJ1-5; 9 bases line up with TRBD1. The CDR3 contains 14 residues. In germline, CDR1 is MDHEN, CDR2 SYDVKM. Losses at the gene ends were 5 bases for V and 5 bases for J; bases not matched to a gene: 4. CDR3 nucleotides: TGTGCCAGCAGTACGGGACAGGGTTATCAGCCCCAGCATTTT. Residues: CASSTGQGYQPQHF. Complete variable domain (other parts from reference TRBV28 and TRBJ1-5): DVKVTQSSRYLVKRTGEKVFLECVQDMDHENMFWYRQDPGLGLRLIYFSYDVKMKEKGDIPEGYSVSREKKERFSLILESASTNQTSMYLCASSTGQGYQPQHFGDGTRLSIL.

V gene TRBV5-1 combines with J gene TRBJ1-1, with a tentative D call TRBD1 (5 bases). The germline CDR1 and CDR2 sequences are SGHRS and YFSETQ. The CDR3 totals 13 residues. V was pared by 5 bases and J by 0 bases, with 8 bases between. CDR3 protein: CASRQQVNTEAFF. Here the CDR3 DNA reads TGCGCCAGCAGGCAACAGGTGAACACTGAAGCTTTCTTT.

This clone was picked up a small number of times. CDR3 amino acids: CASSLNPGVGYTF. The CDR3 DNA reads TGTGCCAGCAGCTTAAACCCGGGGGTTGGCTACACCTTC. The J gene is TRBJ1-2, the V gene TRBV11-3; a weak D match, TRBD1 (5 bases). CDR1 SGHNT and CDR2 YENEEA come from the germline V gene. The CDR3 sequence is 13 residues long. Trimming left V 2 bases short and J 7 bases short, with 11 bases between.

This sequence joins TRBV29-1 and TRBJ1-2; 7 nucleotides match TRBD1. Germline V gene lookup returns CDR1 SQVTM and CDR2 ANQGSEA. V shed 4 bases and J 2 bases; nucleotides not matched to a gene: 1. This CDR3 spans 12 amino acids. CDR3 in DNA: TGCAGCGTTGGCAGGGGGAACTATGGCTACACCTTC. It encodes CSVGRGNYGYTF.